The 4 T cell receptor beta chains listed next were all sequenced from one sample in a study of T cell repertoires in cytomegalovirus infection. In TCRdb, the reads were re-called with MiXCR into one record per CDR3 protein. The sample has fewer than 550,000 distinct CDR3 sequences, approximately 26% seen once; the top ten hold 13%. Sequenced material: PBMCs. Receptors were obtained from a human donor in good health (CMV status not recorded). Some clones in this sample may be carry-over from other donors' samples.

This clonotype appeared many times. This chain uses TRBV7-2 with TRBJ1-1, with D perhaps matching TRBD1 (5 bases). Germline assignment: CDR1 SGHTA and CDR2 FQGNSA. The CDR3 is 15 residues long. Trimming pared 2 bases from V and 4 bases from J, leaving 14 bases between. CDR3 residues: CASSLLIVGGTEAFF. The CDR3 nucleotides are TGTGCCAGCAGCTTACTGATCGTGGGGGGCACTGAAGCTTTCTTT. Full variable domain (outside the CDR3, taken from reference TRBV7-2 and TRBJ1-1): GAGVSQSPSNKVTEKGKDVELRCDPISGHTALYWYRQSLGQGLEFLIYFQGNSAPDKSGLPSDRFSAERTGGSVSTLTIQRTQQEDSAVYLCASSLLIVGGTEAFFGQGTRLTVV.

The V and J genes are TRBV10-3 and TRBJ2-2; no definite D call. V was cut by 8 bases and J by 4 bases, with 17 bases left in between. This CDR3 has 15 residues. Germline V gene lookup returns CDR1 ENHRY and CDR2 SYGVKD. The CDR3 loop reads CAILQALTPTGELFF. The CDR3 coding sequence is TGTGCCATCCTTCAGGCCCTCACACCCACCGGGGAGCTGTTTTTT.

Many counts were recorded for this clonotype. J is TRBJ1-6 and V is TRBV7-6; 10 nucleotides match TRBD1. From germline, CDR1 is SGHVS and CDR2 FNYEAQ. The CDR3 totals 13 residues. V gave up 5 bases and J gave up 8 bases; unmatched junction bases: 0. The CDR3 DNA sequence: TGTGCCAGCAGCGGGACAGGGGATTCACCCCTCCACTTT. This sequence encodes CASSGTGDSPLHF.

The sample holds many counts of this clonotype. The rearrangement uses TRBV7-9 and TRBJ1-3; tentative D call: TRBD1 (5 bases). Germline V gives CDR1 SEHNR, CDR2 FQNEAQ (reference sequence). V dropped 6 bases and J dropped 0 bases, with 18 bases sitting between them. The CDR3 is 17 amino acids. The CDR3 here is CASSGSGTEDSGNTIYF. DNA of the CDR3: TGTGCCAGCAGTGGATCCGGGACGGAGGACTCTGGAAACACCATATATTTT.